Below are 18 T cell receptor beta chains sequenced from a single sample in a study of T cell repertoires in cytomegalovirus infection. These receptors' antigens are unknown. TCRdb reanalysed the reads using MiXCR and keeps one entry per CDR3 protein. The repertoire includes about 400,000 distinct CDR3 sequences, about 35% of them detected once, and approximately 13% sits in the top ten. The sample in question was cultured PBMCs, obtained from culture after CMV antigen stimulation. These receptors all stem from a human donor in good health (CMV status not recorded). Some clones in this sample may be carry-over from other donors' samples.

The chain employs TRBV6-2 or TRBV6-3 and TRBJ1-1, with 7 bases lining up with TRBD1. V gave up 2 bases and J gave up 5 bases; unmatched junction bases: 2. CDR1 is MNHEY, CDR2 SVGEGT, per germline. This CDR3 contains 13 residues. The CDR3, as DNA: TGTGCCAGCAGTTACGACAGGGCAACTGAAGCTTTCTTT. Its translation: CASSYDRATEAFF.

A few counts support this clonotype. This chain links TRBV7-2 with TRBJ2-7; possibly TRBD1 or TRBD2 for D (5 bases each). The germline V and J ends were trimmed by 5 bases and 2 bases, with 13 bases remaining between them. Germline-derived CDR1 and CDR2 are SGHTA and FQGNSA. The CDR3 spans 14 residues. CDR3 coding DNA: TGTGCCAGCAGCGCCGGGACGTTAACCTACGAGCAGTACTTC. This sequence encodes CASSAGTLTYEQYF. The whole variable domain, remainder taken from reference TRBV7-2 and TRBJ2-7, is GAGVSQSPSNKVTEKGKDVELRCDPISGHTALYWYRQSLGQGLEFLIYFQGNSAPDKSGLPSDRFSAERTGGSVSTLTIQRTQQEDSAVYLCASSAGTLTYEQYFGPGTRLTVT.

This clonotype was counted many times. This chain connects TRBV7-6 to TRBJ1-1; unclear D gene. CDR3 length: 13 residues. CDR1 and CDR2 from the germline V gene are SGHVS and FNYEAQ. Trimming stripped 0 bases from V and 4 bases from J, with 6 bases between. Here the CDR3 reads CASSLAGVTEAFF. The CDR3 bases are TGTGCCAGCAGCTTAGCTGGGGTCACTGAAGCTTTCTTT.

The CDR3 DNA sequence: TGTGCCAGCAGCCCCGGGACAGGGTCCCCTGGGTCTACGCAGTATTTT. Its protein is CASSPGTGSPGSTQYF. The rearrangement links TRBV7-2 to TRBJ2-3; 9 bases are shared with TRBD1. CDR3 length: 16 residues. V trimming: 5 bases; J trimming: 8 bases; junction bases outside the gene matches: 14. Germline-derived CDR1 and CDR2 are SGHTA and FQGNSA.

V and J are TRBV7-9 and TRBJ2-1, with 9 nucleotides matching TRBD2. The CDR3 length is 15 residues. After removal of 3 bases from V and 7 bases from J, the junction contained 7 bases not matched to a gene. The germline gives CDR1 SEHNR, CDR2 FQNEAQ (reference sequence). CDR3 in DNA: TGTGCCAGCAGCTTGGGATGGCGGGAGGGGAATGAGCAGTTCTTC. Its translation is CASSLGWREGNEQFF.

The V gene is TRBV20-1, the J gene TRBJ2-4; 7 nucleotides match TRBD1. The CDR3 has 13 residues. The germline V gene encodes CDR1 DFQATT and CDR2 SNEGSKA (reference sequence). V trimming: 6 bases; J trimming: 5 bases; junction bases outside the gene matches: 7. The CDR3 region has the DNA TGCAGTGCCACGGGACAGTCCGAAAACATTCAGTACTTC. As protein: CSATGQSENIQYF.

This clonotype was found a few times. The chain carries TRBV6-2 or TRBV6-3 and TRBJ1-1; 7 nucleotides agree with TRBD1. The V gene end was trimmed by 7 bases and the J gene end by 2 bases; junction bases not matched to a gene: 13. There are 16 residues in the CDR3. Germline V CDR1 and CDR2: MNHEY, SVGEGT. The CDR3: CASTNTWTGVNTEAFF. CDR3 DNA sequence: TGTGCCAGCACCAACACATGGACAGGAGTTAACACTGAAGCTTTCTTT.

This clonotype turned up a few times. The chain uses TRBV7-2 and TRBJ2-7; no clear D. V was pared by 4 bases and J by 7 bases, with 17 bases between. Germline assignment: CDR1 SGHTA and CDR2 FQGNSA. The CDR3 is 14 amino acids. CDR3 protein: CASSSMELGQEQYF. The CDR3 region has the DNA TGTGCCAGCAGCTCTATGGAGCTGGGTCAGGAGCAGTACTTC.

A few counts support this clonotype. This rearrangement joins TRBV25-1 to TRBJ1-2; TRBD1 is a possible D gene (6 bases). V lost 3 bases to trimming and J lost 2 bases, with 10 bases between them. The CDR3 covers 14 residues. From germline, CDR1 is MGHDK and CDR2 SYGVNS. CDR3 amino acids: CASSEAGANYGYTF. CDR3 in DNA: TGTGCCAGCAGTGAGGCAGGGGCCAACTATGGCTACACCTTC.

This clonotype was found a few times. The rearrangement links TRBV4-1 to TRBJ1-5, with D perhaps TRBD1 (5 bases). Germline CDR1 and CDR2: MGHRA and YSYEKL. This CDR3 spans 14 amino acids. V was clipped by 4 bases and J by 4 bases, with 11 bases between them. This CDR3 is CASSPGGGNQPQHF. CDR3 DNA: TGCGCCAGCAGCCCCGGCGGGGGGAATCAGCCCCAGCATTTT.

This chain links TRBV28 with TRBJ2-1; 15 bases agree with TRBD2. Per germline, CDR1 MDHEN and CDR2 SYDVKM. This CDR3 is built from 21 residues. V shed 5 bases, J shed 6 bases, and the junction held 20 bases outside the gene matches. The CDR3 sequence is CASSLHSGTSGRIVRSNEQFF. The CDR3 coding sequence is TGTGCCAGCAGTCTACATTCCGGGACTAGCGGGAGGATCGTAAGAAGCAATGAGCAGTTCTTC.

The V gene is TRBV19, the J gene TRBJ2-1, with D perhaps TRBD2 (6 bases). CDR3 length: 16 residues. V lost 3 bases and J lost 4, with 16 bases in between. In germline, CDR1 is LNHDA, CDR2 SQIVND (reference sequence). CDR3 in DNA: TGTGCCAGTAGTATTCTCGGGGGTAGCGGATACAATGAGCAGTTCTTC. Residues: CASSILGGSGYNEQFF.

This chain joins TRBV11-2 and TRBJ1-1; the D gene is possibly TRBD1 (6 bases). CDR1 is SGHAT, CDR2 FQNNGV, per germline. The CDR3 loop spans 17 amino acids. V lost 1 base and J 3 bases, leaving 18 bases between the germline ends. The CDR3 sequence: CASSLGLTGNRDTEAFF. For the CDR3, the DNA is TGTGCCAGCAGCTTAGGATTAACAGGGAATCGAGACACTGAAGCTTTCTTT.

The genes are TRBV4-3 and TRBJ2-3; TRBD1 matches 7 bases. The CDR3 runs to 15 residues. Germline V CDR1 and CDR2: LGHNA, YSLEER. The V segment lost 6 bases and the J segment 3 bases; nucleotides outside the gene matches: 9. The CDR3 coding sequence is TGCGCCAGCAGGCCAAGCTGGACAGGTACAGATACGCAGTATTTT. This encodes CASRPSWTGTDTQYF.

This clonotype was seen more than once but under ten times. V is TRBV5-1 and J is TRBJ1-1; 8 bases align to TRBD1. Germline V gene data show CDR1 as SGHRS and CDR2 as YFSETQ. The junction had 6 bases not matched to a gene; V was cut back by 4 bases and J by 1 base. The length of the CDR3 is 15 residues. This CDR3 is CASSPGQGGNTEAFF. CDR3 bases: TGCGCCAGCAGCCCCGGACAGGGTGGGAACACTGAAGCTTTCTTT. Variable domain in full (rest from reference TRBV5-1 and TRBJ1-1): KAGVTQTPRYLIKTRGQQVTLSCSPISGHRSVSWYQQTPGQGLQFLFEYFSETQRNKGNFPGRFSGRQFSNSRSEMNVSTLELGDSALYLCASSPGQGGNTEAFFGQGTRLTVV.

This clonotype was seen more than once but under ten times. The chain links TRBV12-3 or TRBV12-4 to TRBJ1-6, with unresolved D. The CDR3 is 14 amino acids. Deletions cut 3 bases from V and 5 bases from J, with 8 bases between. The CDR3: CASSFGLNNSPLHF. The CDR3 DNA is TGTGCCAGCAGTTTTGGTCTTAATAATTCACCCCTCCACTTT.

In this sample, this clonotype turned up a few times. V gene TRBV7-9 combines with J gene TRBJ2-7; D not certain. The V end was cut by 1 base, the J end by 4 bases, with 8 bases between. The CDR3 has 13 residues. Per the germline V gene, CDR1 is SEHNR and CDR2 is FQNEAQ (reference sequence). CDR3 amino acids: CASSLGKEYEQYF. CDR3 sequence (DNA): TGTGCCAGCAGCTTAGGGAAGGAGTACGAGCAGTACTTC. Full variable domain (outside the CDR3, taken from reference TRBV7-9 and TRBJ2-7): DTGVSQNPRHKITKRGQNVTFRCDPISEHNRLYWYRQTLGQGPEFLTYFQNEAQLEKSRLLSDRFSAERPKGSFSTLEIQRTEQGDSAMYLCASSLGKEYEQYFGPGTRLTVT.

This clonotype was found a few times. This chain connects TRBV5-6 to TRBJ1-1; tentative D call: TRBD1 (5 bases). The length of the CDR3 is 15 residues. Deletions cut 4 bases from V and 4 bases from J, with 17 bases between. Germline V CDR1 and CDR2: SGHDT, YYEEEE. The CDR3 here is CASSGTDAGTTEAFF. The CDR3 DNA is TGTGCCAGCAGCGGAACTGATGCAGGGACCACTGAAGCTTTCTTT.